These 5 T cell receptor beta chains share one sample of origin, sequenced in a study of molecular identifiers for immune sequencing clone quantification. One entry per CDR3 protein results from TCRdb running MiXCR on the PCR reads. Seen here are some 320,000 distinct CDR3 sequences, about a fifth observed once, and the top ten hold roughly 0.8%. The sample was naive CD8+ T cells from blood, with Jurkat cell RNA spiked in. Subset reported: FACS-sorted CD8+CD4-CCR7+CD45RA+ naive T cells. Receptors were obtained from a human donor in good health. Some libraries in this study had Jurkat cell RNA spiked in.

This clonotype was recorded many times. The rearrangement links TRBV12-3 or TRBV12-4 to TRBJ1-5; D uncertain. Between the trimmed V and J ends, which lost 6 bases and 11 bases, there was a span of 14 bases. CDR3 length: 12 residues. The CDR3 here is CASSNDERTQHF. The CDR3 bases are TGTGCCAGCAGCAACGATGAGCGAACCCAGCATTTT.

V usage is TRBV4-1 and J usage is TRBJ1-5; D possibly corresponds to TRBD1 (5 bases). CDR3 size: 17 residues. Trimming removed 0 bases at V and 0 bases at J, with 12 bases between. Germline V CDR1 and CDR2: MGHRA, YSYEKL. CDR3 protein: CASSQEGAQYSNQPQHF. CDR3 coding DNA: TGCGCCAGCAGCCAAGAAGGGGCACAATATAGCAATCAGCCCCAGCATTTT.

As concerns this clonotype: The junction does not match germline at one end; this may be a read error. CDR3 loop: CARSVGGNQPQHF. For the CDR3, the DNA is TGTGCCCGGAGTGTAGGGGGGAATCAGCCCCAGCATTTT. The chain has TRBV30 and TRBJ1-5; a possible D gene is TRBD1 (6 bases). The CDR3 contains 13 residues. Germline CDR1 is GTSNPN and CDR2 is SVGIG (reference sequence).

This clonotype was seen a single time. A much larger clonotype is one base distant, so this may be a read error. This rearrangement joins TRBV7-9 to TRBJ2-3; TRBD2 agrees at 12 bases. This CDR3 spans 16 amino acids. Germline V gives CDR1 SEHNR, CDR2 FQNEAQ (reference sequence). The DNA for the CDR3 is TGTGCCGGCAGCAAGACTAGCGGGAGTCGCGGAGATACGCAGTATTTT. Protein: CAGSKTSGSRGDTQYF.

To note about this clonotype: Possible read error: a much larger clone is one base away. V is TRBV2 and J is TRBJ1-6, with TRBD1 identical over 8 bases. Germline V gives CDR1 SNHLY, CDR2 FYNNEI. The CDR3 has 18 residues. V was pared by 6 bases and J by 0 bases, with 10 bases of the junction left unmatched. This chain's CDR3 is CASRKDRDTGSYNSPLHF. In DNA form, the CDR3 reads TGTGCCAGCAGGAAGGACAGGGATACGGGCTCCTATAATTCACCCCTCCACTTT.